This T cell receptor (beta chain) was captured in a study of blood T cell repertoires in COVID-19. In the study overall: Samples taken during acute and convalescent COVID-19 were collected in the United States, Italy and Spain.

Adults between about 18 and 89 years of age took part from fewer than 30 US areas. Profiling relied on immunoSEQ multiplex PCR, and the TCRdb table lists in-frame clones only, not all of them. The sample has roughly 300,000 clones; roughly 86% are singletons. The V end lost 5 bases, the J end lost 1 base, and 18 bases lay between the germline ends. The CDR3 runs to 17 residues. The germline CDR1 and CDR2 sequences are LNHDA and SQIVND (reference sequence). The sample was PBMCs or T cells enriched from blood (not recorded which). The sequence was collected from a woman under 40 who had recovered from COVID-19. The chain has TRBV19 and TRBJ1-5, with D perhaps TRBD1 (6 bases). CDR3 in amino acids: CASSSDRFLLSNQPQHF. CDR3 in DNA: TGTGCCAGTAGTTCGGACAGATTCCTCTTAAGCAATCAGCCCCAGCATTTT.